The entry below describes one T cell receptor beta chain. A few counts support this clonotype. The antigen this receptor binds is unknown. No base-level quality is on record; no much larger clone is a single base apart. This entry is derived from a study of CD8+CD57+ T cells in acquired aplastic anemia (dated by TCRdb to the late 2010s). For the wider study: Extracted DNA from sorted CD4+ and CD8+ cells averaged approximately 3 ug, ranging from roughly 0.17 to 30 ug. CD8+CD57+ expansion was defined as a frequency above the mean frequency observed in healthy subjects.

Expansion of CD8+CD57+ cells had been shown by flow cytometry in the patients chosen for sequencing. Severe acquired aplastic anemia was diagnosed in all patients according to International Study of Aplastic Anemia and Agranulocytosis and Camitta criteria. No therapy had been received by the patients at the time of blood sampling. The study deep-sequenced TCR repertoires of sorted CD4+ and CD8+ blood T cells from severe aplastic anemia patients and healthy subjects. Patients were enrolled under clinicaltrials.gov protocols 00001620, 01623167, 00001397, 00071045, 00081523 and 00961064 in the USA. Ficoll-Paque density gradient centrifugation was used to isolate peripheral blood mononuclear cells. Before DNA extraction, CD4+ and CD8+ T cells were sorted with FACS or magnetic beads. There are 12 amino acids in the CDR3, from cysteine to phenylalanine inclusive. This entry keeps only the CDR3 DNA: 36 bases, framed from base 1. V is cut by 9 bases and J by 5 bases, and the space between the germline ends is 13 bases. The germline V gene yields SNHLY for CDR1 and FYNNEI for CDR2.

The paper as a whole reports these results and caveats: Patients and healthy controls showed no significant difference in CD8+ Simpson's diversity (P=0.060). Around 27 CD8+ CDR3 sequences were found to be shared between patients and controls, but these sequences appeared to be highly expressed in patients and within the immunodominant clones of the patients.

Genomic DNA was used as template for profiling of TCR beta VDJ combinations and CDR3 sequences. An Illumina HiSeq 2000 was the platform used for TCR repertoire sequencing. Per the source publication's procedure: TRBV/TRBJ rearrangement plots, CDR3 size and DJ length profiles, and Simpson's diversity index were used to assess repertoires. The most abundant DNA sequence in the deep sequencing data was taken as the immunodominant clone. CDR3 amino acid sequences were screened for sharing across subjects and were compared with published repertoires and the VDJdb database. Starting from the raw public reads, TCRdb applied fastp trimming at Q25, assembled clones with MiXCR and retained in-frame beta chains. Here each entry gathers all rows of one CDR3 protein and keeps the most common genes and DNA. These V and J calls are TCRdb output, not the study's own analysis. The sample profile shows approximately 250,000 distinct CDR3 sequences; 82% of them were found once. The leading ten clones occupy 42% of the sample.

This sequence uses TRBV2 and TRBJ2-5; a tentative D match to TRBD2 spans 6 bases. The material sequenced was sorted CD4+, CD8+, or CD8+CD57+ T cells (not recorded which) from PBMCs. This receptor was obtained from a human donor with aplastic anemia. This receptor has the CDR3 CARRGAGETQYF. The base sequence is TGTGCCAGACGGGGCGCGGGGGAGACCCAGTACTTC. With all but the CDR3 taken from the reference TRBV2 and TRBJ2-5 genes, the full variable domain is: EPEVTQTPSHQVTQMGQEVILRCVPISNHLYFYWYRQILGQKVEFLVSFYNNEISEKSEIFDDQFSVERPDGSNFTLKIRSTKLEDSAMYFCARRGAGETQYFGPGTRLLVL.